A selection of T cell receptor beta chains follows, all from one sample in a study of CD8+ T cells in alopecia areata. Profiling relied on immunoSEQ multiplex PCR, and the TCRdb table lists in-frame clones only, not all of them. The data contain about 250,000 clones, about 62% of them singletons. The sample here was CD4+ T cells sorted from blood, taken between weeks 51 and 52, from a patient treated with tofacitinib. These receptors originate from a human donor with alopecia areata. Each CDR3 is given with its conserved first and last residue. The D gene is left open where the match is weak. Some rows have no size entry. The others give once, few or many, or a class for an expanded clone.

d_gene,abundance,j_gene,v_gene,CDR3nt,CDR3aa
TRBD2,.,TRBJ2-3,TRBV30,TGTGCCTGGGCGGGGGGGCCGGATACGCAGTATTTT,CAWAGGPDTQYF
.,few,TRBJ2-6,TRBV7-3,TGTGCCAGCAGCTTTGGGAGGCTCTCTGGGGCCAACGTCCTGACTTTC,CASSFGRLSGANVLTF
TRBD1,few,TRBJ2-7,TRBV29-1,TGCAGCGTCTGGGACAGGTCACCCTACGAGCAGTACTTC,CSVWDRSPYEQYF
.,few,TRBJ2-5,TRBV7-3,TGTGCCAGCAGCTTGGCGGGGTCGGAGACCCAGTACTTC,CASSLAGSETQYF
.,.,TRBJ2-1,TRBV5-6,TGTGCCAGCAGCATAATTGACGGGAATGAGCAGTTCTTC,CASSIIDGNEQFF
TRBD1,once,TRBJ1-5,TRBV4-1,TGCGCCAGCAGCCAACCCAGGGGGCTCGGCAATCAGCCCCAGCATTTT,CASSQPRGLGNQPQHF
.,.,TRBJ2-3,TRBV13,TGTGCCAGCAGCCCCAGGACGGGAACAGATACGCAGTATTTT,CASSPRTGTDTQYF
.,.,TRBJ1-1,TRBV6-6,TGTGCCATTGGACGGCTGAACACTGAAGCTTTCTTT,CAIGRLNTEAFF
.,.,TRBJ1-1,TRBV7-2,TGTGCCAGCAGCCGGGACGCAGGGAACACTGAAGCTTTCTTT,CASSRDAGNTEAFF
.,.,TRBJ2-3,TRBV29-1,TGCAGCGTTGACCGCAAGTGGGGGGCCGAAGATACGCAGTATTTT,CSVDRKWGAEDTQYF
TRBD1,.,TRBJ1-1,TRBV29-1,TGCAGCGTGGGGACAGGGGTGGACACTGAAGCTTTCTTT,CSVGTGVDTEAFF
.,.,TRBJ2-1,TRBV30,TGTGCCTGGGGACGACAGGTGGGGGATGAGCAGTTCTTC,CAWGRQVGDEQFF
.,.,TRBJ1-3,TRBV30,TGTGCCTGGGCCAGATGGGGTGGAGGAAACACCATATATTTT,CAWARWGGGNTIYF
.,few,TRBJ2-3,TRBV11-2,TGTGCCAGCAGCTCCACCGGGGCCGGGCCAGATACGCAGTATTTT,CASSSTGAGPDTQYF
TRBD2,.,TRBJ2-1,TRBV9,TGTGCCAGCACTCAATCTAGCGGGGTGAACAATGAGCAGTTCTTC,CASTQSSGVNNEQFF
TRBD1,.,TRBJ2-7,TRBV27,TGTGCCAGCAGTCTGGGACAGGGGGCGTGGGCCGAGCAGTACTTC,CASSLGQGAWAEQYF